This TCR beta chain is drawn from a study of blood T cell repertoires in COVID-19. Across the whole study: Acute and convalescent COVID-19 samples came from the United States, Italy and Spain. Sample material is recorded as cDNA or gDNA derived from T cells, B-cell-depleted T cells, or PBMCs.

With regard to this clone: This CDR3 is also generated by other DNA sequences in the sample.

How the authors handled the data: Estimation of nucleated cell counts relied on the amplification of reference gene primers. Assay: immunoSEQ multiplex PCR; the TCRdb copy retains only in-frame clones and omits some. Clone size and the V and J calls come from that table; the DNA yielded D and trimming. The table records about 140,000 clones, 88% of them present only once. The clonotype originates from a man aged 50 or older with active or convalescent COVID-19. The sample comprised peripheral blood.

The CDR3: CSVRTSGSSYEQYF. Here the CDR3 DNA reads TGCAGCGTTCGGACTAGCGGGAGCTCCTACGAGCAGTACTTC. This chain links TRBV29-1 with TRBJ2-7; 13 bases line up with TRBD2. CDR3 length: 14 amino acids. V shed 5 bases and J 0 bases; nucleotides not matched to a gene: 1. From germline, CDR1 is SQVTM and CDR2 ANQGSEA.